This note documents a single T cell receptor beta chain sequence. Its target is unknown. This sample is part of a study of T cells after yellow fever vaccination. Study results and limitations: Most primary-vaccination clones recurred post-booster (approximately 95% CD4, about 90% CD8).

TCRdb re-called the 5' RACE reads through MiXCR, storing one row per CDR3 protein. Of 300,000 or so distinct CDR3 sequences in the sample, around 8.1% are singletons; the top ten hold 17%. This CDR3 has 15 amino acids. The V end was cut by 6 bases, the J end by 2 bases, with 16 bases between. Germline assignment: CDR1 LGHDT and CDR2 YNNKEL (reference sequence). Sequenced here: PBMCs, sampled around 45 days after the first yellow fever vaccination. The genes are TRBV3-1 and TRBJ1-2; D is undetermined. This clonotype was obtained from a man aged 18-30 years who received the YFV17D yellow fever vaccine. The DNA for the CDR3 is TGTGCCAGCAGTTCTAGACGCTCTGCGAACTATGGCTACACCTTC. Translation: CASSSRRSANYGYTF.